This T cell receptor (beta chain) is drawn from a study of human thymus T cells. Trimming pared 7 bases from V and 2 bases from J, leaving 6 bases between. The CDR3 runs 12 residues. Germline assignment: CDR1 LNHDA and CDR2 SQIVND (reference sequence). Resections obtained during corrective heart surgery supplied the thymus tissue. Assay: immunoSEQ multiplex PCR; the TCRdb copy retains only in-frame clones and omits some. This table holds more than 70,000 clones, approximately 96% found once. V is TRBV19 and J is TRBJ1-5; tentatively, D is TRBD1 (6 bases). This receptor was taken from a boy in the first two years of life with a congenital heart defect but otherwise immunologically healthy. Sequencing used thymus tissue. CDR3 sequence (DNA): TGTGCCAGTACAGGGGGCAATCAGCCCCAGCATTTT. Its protein product is CASTGGNQPQHF.